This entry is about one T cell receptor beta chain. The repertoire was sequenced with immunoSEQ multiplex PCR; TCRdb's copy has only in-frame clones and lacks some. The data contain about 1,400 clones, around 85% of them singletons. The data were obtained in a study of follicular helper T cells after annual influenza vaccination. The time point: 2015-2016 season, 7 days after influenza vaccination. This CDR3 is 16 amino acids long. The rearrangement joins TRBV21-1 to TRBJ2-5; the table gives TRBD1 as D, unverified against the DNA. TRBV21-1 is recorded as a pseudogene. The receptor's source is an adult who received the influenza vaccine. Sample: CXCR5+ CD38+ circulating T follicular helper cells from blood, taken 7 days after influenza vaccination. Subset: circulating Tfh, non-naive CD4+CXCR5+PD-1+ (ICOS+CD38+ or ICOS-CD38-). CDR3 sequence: CASSSWTGAALVGQYF. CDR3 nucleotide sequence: TGTGCCAGCAGCTCCTGGACAGGGGCCGCTCTAGTGGGCCAGTACTTC.